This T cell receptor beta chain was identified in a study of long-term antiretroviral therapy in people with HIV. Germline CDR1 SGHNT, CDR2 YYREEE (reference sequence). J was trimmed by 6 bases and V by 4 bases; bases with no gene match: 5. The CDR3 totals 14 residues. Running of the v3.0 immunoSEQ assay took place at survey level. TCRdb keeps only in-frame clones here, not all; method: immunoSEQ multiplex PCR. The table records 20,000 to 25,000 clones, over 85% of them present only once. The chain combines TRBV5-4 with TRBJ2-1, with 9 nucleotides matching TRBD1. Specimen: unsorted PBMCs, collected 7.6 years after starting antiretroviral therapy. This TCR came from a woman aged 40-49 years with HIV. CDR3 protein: CASSLRDRVNEQFF. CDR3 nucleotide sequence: TGTGCCAGCAGCCTCCGGGACAGGGTCAATGAGCAGTTCTTC.